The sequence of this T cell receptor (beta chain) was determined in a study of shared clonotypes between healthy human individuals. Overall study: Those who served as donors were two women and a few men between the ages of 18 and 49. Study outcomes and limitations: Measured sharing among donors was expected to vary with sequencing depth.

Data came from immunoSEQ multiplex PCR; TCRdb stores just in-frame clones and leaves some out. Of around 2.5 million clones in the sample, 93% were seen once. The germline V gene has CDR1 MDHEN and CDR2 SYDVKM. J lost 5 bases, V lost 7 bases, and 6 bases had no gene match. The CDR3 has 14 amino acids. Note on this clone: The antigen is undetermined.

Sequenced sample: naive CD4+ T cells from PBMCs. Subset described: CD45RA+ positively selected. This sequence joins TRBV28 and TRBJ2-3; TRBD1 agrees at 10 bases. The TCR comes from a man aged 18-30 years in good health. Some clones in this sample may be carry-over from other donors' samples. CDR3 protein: CASTADRGRDTQYF. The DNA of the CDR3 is TGTGCCAGCACCGCTGACAGGGGGCGAGATACGCAGTATTTT.